These 25 T cell receptor beta chains were sequenced from one sample in a study of shared clonotypes between healthy human individuals. The method was immunoSEQ multiplex PCR; TCRdb's version includes in-frame clones alone and lacks a portion of them. The table records about 2,500,000 clones, 85% to 95% of them present only once. Sample: naive CD4+ T cells sorted from blood. Subset meaning: CD45RA+ positively selected. These receptors were obtained from a man younger than 35 in good health.

The chain carries TRBV10-3 and TRBJ2-3, with TRBD1 identical over 10 bases. Trimming at V came to 8 bases and at J to 3 bases, leaving 5 bases not matched to a gene. The germline V gene has CDR1 ENHRY and CDR2 SYGVKD. This CDR3 is 14 amino acids long. CDR3 amino acids: CAIGTGVGTDTQYF. The CDR3 nucleotides are TGTGCCATCGGGACAGGGGTAGGGACAGATACGCAGTATTTT.

The rearrangement joins TRBV6-5 to TRBJ2-1; 8 bases fit TRBD2. This CDR3 contains 15 residues. Germline CDR1 MNHEY, CDR2 SVGAGI. Trimming removed 1 base from V and 5 bases from J; junction bases left unmatched: 4. The CDR3 DNA follows: TGTGCCAGCAGTTACTATGGGACTAGTAACAATGAGCAGTTCTTC. Translation gives CASSYYGTSNNEQFF.

This clone was detected once. The sample carries other DNA sequences with the same CDR3. The V and J genes are TRBV6-5 and TRBJ2-1; tentative D call: TRBD2 (6 bases). Trimming left V 4 bases short and J 0 bases short, with 7 bases between. Germline V gene sequence: CDR1 MNHEY, CDR2 SVGAGI. The CDR3 loop spans 14 amino acids. Here the CDR3 reads CASSSRGSYNEQFF. CDR3 in DNA: TGTGCCAGCAGTTCGCGGGGCTCCTACAATGAGCAGTTCTTC.

The chain couples TRBV28 to TRBJ1-6, with TRBD1 matching over 7 bases. CDR1 is MDHEN, CDR2 SYDVKM, per germline. There are 16 residues in the CDR3. V lost 7 bases, J lost 7 bases, and 13 bases stayed unmatched. The CDR3 nucleotides are TGTGCCAGCAACTATCGACAGGGAATGTTGAATTCACCCCTCCACTTT. It translates to CASNYRQGMLNSPLHF.

The V call is TRBV5-1, the J call TRBJ1-3, with 8 nucleotides matching TRBD1. The germline gives CDR1 SGHRS, CDR2 YFSETQ. This CDR3 is built from 16 residues. Losses at the gene ends were 0 bases for V and 0 bases for J; bases not matched to a gene: 2. In DNA, the CDR3 is TGCGCCAGCAGCTTGGCTACAGGGGGCTCTGGAAACACCATATATTTT. It translates to CASSLATGGSGNTIYF.

J is TRBJ1-1 and V is TRBV6-5, with 7 bases that match TRBD1. The CDR3 length is 12 residues. CDR1 is MNHEY and CDR2 is SVGAGI in the germline V gene. The ends lost 6 bases at V and 3 bases at J; junction bases unmatched: 1. The CDR3 DNA sequence: TGTGCCAGCAGAACAGGGGACACTGAAGCTTTCTTT. Its protein is CASRTGDTEAFF.

The V call is TRBV11-3, the J call TRBJ1-4; D not resolved. CDR3 size: 16 residues. Trimming left V 5 bases short and J 6 bases short, with 19 bases between. In germline, CDR1 is SGHNT, CDR2 YENEEA. The CDR3 spells CASSPPPGSRHEKLFF. The CDR3 DNA is TGTGCCAGCAGCCCCCCACCCGGGAGTAGGCATGAAAAACTGTTTTTT.

This clone was counted a single time. This chain links TRBV5-1 with TRBJ1-2, with a tentative D call TRBD1 (6 bases). The CDR3 has 13 residues. Germline CDR1 and CDR2: SGHRS and YFSETQ. V lost 4 bases, J lost 1 base, and 8 bases lay in between. CDR3 sequence (DNA): TGCGCCAGCAGCCAACAGGGTAACTATGGCTACACCTTC. As protein: CASSQQGNYGYTF. Drawing the rest from reference TRBV5-1 and TRBJ1-2, the complete variable domain is KAGVTQTPRYLIKTRGQQVTLSCSPISGHRSVSWYQQTPGQGLQFLFEYFSETQRNKGNFPGRFSGRQFSNSRSEMNVSTLELGDSALYLCASSQQGNYGYTFGSGTRLTVV.

The sample holds one count of this clone. CDR3 in amino acids: CASTGGVTAHEQYF. The CDR3 DNA is TGTGCCAGCACCGGGGGGGTAACGGCCCACGAGCAGTACTTC. The chain couples TRBV5-8 to TRBJ2-7; 8 bases are shared with TRBD2. After removal of 6 bases from V and 5 bases from J, the junction contained 10 bases not matched to a gene. CDR1 SGHTS and CDR2 YDEGEE come from the germline V gene. The CDR3 totals 14 residues.

This chain connects TRBV7-9 to TRBJ1-1; possibly TRBD1 for D (5 bases). Trimming stripped 5 bases from V and 1 base from J, with 17 bases between. CDR1 is SEHNR, CDR2 FQNEAQ, per germline (reference sequence). This CDR3 comprises 16 residues. CDR3 nucleotide sequence: TGTGCCAGCAGCCGACTTCTACCCGGACAGAACACTGAAGCTTTCTTT. Protein sequence: CASSRLLPGQNTEAFF.

Note on this clone: In the same sample, other DNA sequences code for this CDR3. CDR3 sequence: CAWTQGTGNTIYF. Written as DNA, the CDR3 is TGTGCCTGGACTCAGGGAACTGGAAACACCATATATTTT. This chain uses TRBV30 with TRBJ1-3; D possibly corresponds to TRBD1 (5 bases). The germline V and J ends were trimmed by 4 bases and 2 bases, with 9 bases remaining between them. There are 13 residues in the CDR3. Germline values: CDR1 GTSNPN, CDR2 SVGIG (reference sequence). The whole variable domain, remainder taken from reference TRBV30 and TRBJ1-3, is SQTIHQWPATLVQPVGSPLSLECTVEGTSNPNLYWYRQAAGRGLQLLFYSVGIGQISSEVPQNLSASRPQDRQFILSSKKLLLSDSGFYLCAWTQGTGNTIYFGEGSWLTVV.

The chain is built from TRBV5-1 and TRBJ2-7; 7 bases match TRBD1. This CDR3 comprises 14 residues. From germline, CDR1 is SGHRS and CDR2 YFSETQ. J was trimmed by 5 bases and V by 5 bases; bases with no gene match: 10. Here the CDR3 DNA reads TGCGCCAGCAGTCGAGACAGGGTTGGACACGAGCAGTACTTC. Translating it yields CASSRDRVGHEQYF.

CDR3 loop: CASSLDSRWTEAFF. The CDR3 coding sequence is TGTGCCAGCAGTTTGGACAGCCGATGGACTGAAGCTTTCTTT. This chain joins TRBV28 and TRBJ1-1; weak D call: TRBD1 (6 bases). Germline CDR1 MDHEN, CDR2 SYDVKM. The CDR3 is made up of 14 amino acids. Trimming pared 3 bases from V and 5 bases from J, leaving 13 bases between. Filled out from reference TRBV28 and TRBJ1-1, the complete variable domain reads DVKVTQSSRYLVKRTGEKVFLECVQDMDHENMFWYRQDPGLGLRLIYFSYDVKMKEKGDIPEGYSVSREKKERFSLILESASTNQTSMYLCASSLDSRWTEAFFGQGTRLTVV.

The rearrangement links TRBV5-4 to TRBJ2-7; D is perhaps TRBD2 (7 bases). This CDR3 has 16 residues. Germline CDR1 and CDR2: SGHNT and YYREEE (reference sequence). Trimming shortened V by 4 bases and J by 0 bases, and 17 bases separated the two germline ends. The CDR3, as DNA: TGTGCCAGCAGCCTGGGGGGGACAAAGAGCTCCTACGAGCAGTACTTC. It encodes CASSLGGTKSSYEQYF.

This clone was observed a single time. The chain recombines TRBV6-6 with TRBJ1-6; 9 nucleotides line up with TRBD1. The CDR3 sequence is 14 residues long. The germline V gene encodes CDR1 MNHNY and CDR2 SVGAGI (reference sequence). Losses at the gene ends were 6 bases for V and 5 bases for J; bases not matched to a gene: 2. The DNA of the CDR3 is TGTGCCAGCAGGGGGACAGGGAATAATTCACCCCTCCACTTT. Protein product: CASRGTGNNSPLHF.

On this clone: Distinct nucleotide sequences in the sample also encode this CDR3. The chain links TRBV18 to TRBJ2-3; 8 nucleotides align to TRBD1. The CDR3 runs to 15 residues. Trimming at V came to 1 base and at J to 3 bases, leaving 3 bases not matched to a gene. CDR1 is KGHSH and CDR2 is LQKENI in the germline V gene. CDR3 region: CASSPRGQGTDTQYF. CDR3 nucleotides: TGTGCCAGCTCACCACGAGGACAGGGAACAGATACGCAGTATTTT.

The chain is built from TRBV5-1 and TRBJ2-3, with 15 positions matching TRBD2. There are 18 residues in the CDR3. J lost 3 bases, V lost 4 bases, and 9 bases had no gene match. The germline V gene encodes CDR1 SGHRS and CDR2 YFSETQ. The CDR3 sequence is CASSPGLAGGSSTDTQYF. CDR3 in DNA: TGCGCCAGCAGCCCGGGACTAGCGGGAGGCTCTTCGACAGATACGCAGTATTTT.

This chain joins TRBV9 and TRBJ2-3, with 8 bases matching TRBD2. CDR3 size: 16 residues. V was clipped by 3 bases and J by 2 bases; unmatched bases: 8. Germline loops: CDR1 SGDLS, CDR2 YYNGEE. The CDR3 region has the DNA TGTGCCAGCAGCGCATTAGCGGGGCTATTCACAGATACGCAGTATTTT. Its translation is CASSALAGLFTDTQYF.

This chain links TRBV7-3 with TRBJ2-7; 9 bases agree with TRBD1. The J segment lost 5 bases and the V segment lost 4 bases, leaving 21 bases of the junction unmatched. The V gene's germline CDR1 is SGHTA and CDR2 FQGTGA. The CDR3 is 19 residues long. The DNA for the CDR3 is TGTGCCAGCAGCTCGGGGCACGCACCGGGACAGGGCTCGTCGGACGAGCAGTACTTC. It encodes CASSSGHAPGQGSSDEQYF.

This clone was observed a few times. The V and J genes are TRBV7-2 and TRBJ2-4, with 10 nucleotides matching TRBD1. V shed 3 bases and J 3 bases; nucleotides not matched to a gene: 2. The CDR3 is 15 residues long. From germline, CDR1 is SGHTA and CDR2 FQGNSA. CDR3: CASSFGQGGKNIQYF. For the CDR3, the DNA is TGTGCCAGCAGCTTCGGACAGGGGGGCAAAAACATTCAGTACTTC.

V is TRBV18 and J is TRBJ1-2; 7 nucleotides match TRBD1. Germline trimming cut 2 bases from V and 8 bases from J; bases unmatched to any gene: 8. This CDR3 is built from 14 residues. Per the germline V gene, CDR1 is KGHSH and CDR2 is LQKENI. CDR3 sequence reads: CASSPGTEVRGYTF. CDR3 bases: TGTGCCAGCTCACCAGGGACAGAGGTACGCGGCTACACCTTC.

The V call is TRBV25-1, the J call TRBJ2-1; the match to TRBD1 covers 7 bases. The trim removed 7 bases at V and 9 bases at J, leaving 6 bases unmatched. The germline CDR1 and CDR2 sequences are MGHDK and SYGVNS. This CDR3 has 12 amino acids. CDR3 sequence reads: CASTTGKGEQFF. As DNA, the CDR3 is TGTGCCAGCACGACAGGGAAGGGTGAGCAGTTCTTC.

The chain uses TRBV10-3 and TRBJ2-5, with a tentative D call TRBD2 (5 bases). Per the germline V gene, CDR1 is ENHRY and CDR2 is SYGVKD. The CDR3 spans 15 residues. Trimming pared 2 bases from V and 2 bases from J, leaving 12 bases between. The CDR3, as DNA: TGTGCCATCAGTGAGCCCGGCGGAGGACAAGAGACCCAGTACTTC. It specifies CAISEPGGGQETQYF.

Turning to this clone: At one boundary the junction diverges from the germline segment, which might be a read error. V usage is TRBV6-4 and J usage is TRBJ2-2; TRBD1 matches 7 bases. The CDR3 has 15 amino acids. CDR1 and CDR2 from the germline V gene are MRHNA and SNTAGT. For the CDR3, the DNA is TGTGCCAGCGGTGAACAGGGGACGGGCACCGGGGAGCTGTTTTTT. Amino acids: CASGEQGTGTGELFF.

This chain's CDR3 is CASSLTARYEQYF. In DNA, the CDR3 is TGTGCCAGTAGTCTCACAGCGAGGTACGAGCAGTACTTC. The rearrangement uses TRBV19 and TRBJ2-7; D uncertain. CDR3 size: 13 residues. In germline, CDR1 is LNHDA, CDR2 SQIVND (reference sequence). Between the trimmed V and J ends, which lost 5 bases and 4 bases, there was a span of 12 bases.